This entry describes one T cell receptor (beta chain). Its antigen is still unknown. The data were taken from a study of shared clonotypes between healthy human individuals. Study conclusions and caveats: Sorted-subset sequencing was shown by rarefaction to be incomplete despite large depth. Tissue TCR repertoires likely differ from these blood-only repertoires. Sequencing depth was predicted to influence how clonotypes are shared among donors.

Method: immunoSEQ multiplex PCR; TCRdb's copy keeps in-frame clones and lacks some. Among 2,500,000 or so clones, 93% were seen once, and the ten largest hold approximately 0.35%. Germline lookup yields CDR1 SGHRS and CDR2 YFSETQ. The CDR3 is 14 residues long. V gave up 4 bases and J gave up 11 bases, with 19 bases separating them. Sequenced material: naive CD4+ T cells from PBMCs. Subset in this sample: CD45RA+ positively selected. The chain joins TRBV5-1 to TRBJ1-3; no definite D call. The TCR originated in a man aged 18 to 29 in good health. Some clones in this sample may be carry-over from other donors' samples. The CDR3 DNA reads as TGCGCCAGCAGCCCGAGCCTACGGGCAGACGCCATATATTTT. Its protein is CASSPSLRADAIYF.